This T cell receptor (beta chain) was retrieved from a study of cytomegalovirus exposure and HLA in healthy donors (dated by TCRdb to 2016 to 2017). In the study overall: In an earlier analysis of 587 of the donors, 250 to 300 Gb of sequence data and 117 million unique TCR beta sequences from about 179 million T cells were reported. An early release that covered about 600 HLA-typed donors contained around 330 gigabases of sequencing data and 80 million or so unique TCR sequences. The genetic ancestry cluster associated with self-reported Caucasian donors included over 65% of the roughly 410 genotyped donors. The study aimed to test whether cataloging public T cell receptors could reveal signatures of past pathogen exposure. The study used immunosequencing to profile the T cell repertoires of approximately 650 subjects and linked those repertoires to cytomegalovirus serostatus. In addition to the first cohort of approximately 650 subjects, a separate validation cohort of about 120 different subjects was used. To predict cytomegalovirus infection status, the study brought together high-throughput TCR immunosequencing, statistical association of individual TCRs with disease status, and machine learning. A later analysis re-examined previously published TCR beta repertoires from more than 550 donors and added high-resolution HLA genotyping to investigate patterns of TCR occurrence. Rather than drawing on any new phenotypic data, the later analysis identified candidate immune exposures from TCR beta sequences and the way those sequences occurred across donors. In an earlier analysis of roughly 540 of the donors, high-throughput TCR beta sequencing was used to judge whether each TCR beta V gene segment behaved as functional or pseudogenic. Donor age, sex, ethnicity and CMV serostatus were collected together with the repertoire data. Genome-wide SNP genotypes for about 55% of the roughly 670 donors were used in a later genetic analysis, which treated that subset as a discovery cohort. Every repertoire in the discovery cohort had been generated on one and the same sequencing platform. Class I and class II HLA loci were covered by the typing at four-digit resolution. The number of donors typed differed by locus, with 629-630 for A, B, C, DRB1 and DQB1, more than 500 for DQA1, 600 to 610 for DPA1, and over 400 for DPB1. About five DR-DQ haplotypes were treated as single units for association and clustering because of strong linkage in the cohort. Among a few hundred genotyped donors of the cohort, an average of approximately 240,000 unique TCR beta nucleotide sequences were sequenced per donor, around 20% of them non-productive. What the work shows at the level of the full study, not this receptor alone: A few of the identified cytomegalovirus-associated TCR beta chains were confirmed in vitro to be specific for cytomegalovirus antigens. Linkage disequilibrium might explain the correlated functional status among segregating V segments, but an unknown experimental factor could not be excluded. Immune exposure information for the cohort was limited to CMV serostatus. Most TCR sequences were observed very rarely across donors, whereas some public TCRs were present in many individuals. In a later genetic analysis, a missense DCLRE1C variant was associated with V-gene and J-gene trimming of TCR beta chains, and the association was replicated in an independent cohort. Compared with equally common non-associated chains, HLA-associated TCR beta chains in a later analysis were more clonally expanded and had lower generation probabilities. The classifier was reported to diagnose cytomegalovirus status with high specificity and sensitivity in both the original cohort and the validation cohort. Assigning TCR associations to individual alleles was difficult when HLA alleles, especially DR and DQ, strongly co-occurred. Most CMV-associated TCR beta chains appeared to be HLA-restricted in a later analysis, and the HLA associations seemed to be driven largely by CMV exposure. The authors suggested that the approach could potentially be generalized to other disease states and immunological phenotypes. The cohort was sequenced for TCR beta chains only, and without alpha or paired-chain data the features that could be detected were limited. Approximately 18 rarely observed V segments, including chromosome 9 orphons, were excluded from the earlier analysis of about 600 of the donors because counts were too low. In a later analysis, the rate of TCR association differed among HLA loci, with DRB1 alleles having the most associated TCRs and HLA-C alleles having the fewest. Presence/absence analyses assumed roughly uniform sequencing depth across donors, an assumption that may not hold. Some IMGT-functional V segments, including TRBV6-2 and TRBV6-3, could not be distinguished by the 87-base-pair reads and were therefore excluded. Compared with the 666-donor mean, donors in an Asian-associated ancestry cluster had fewer N-insertions in productive TCRs, according to a later genetic analysis. An earlier analysis of approximately 600 of the donors showed that most TCR beta V segments appeared in productive rearrangements either about 87% or about 30% of the time, which broadly matched IMGT annotations. The study gave a list of some 150 TCR beta chains associated with cytomegalovirus. A further reported finding was that TCR beta sequences accurately predicted the HLA-A and HLA-B alleles for most subjects in the first cohort. Because some donors lacked HLA typing at each locus, the association tests relied only on the typed subset. Specific HLA alleles were associated with roughly 16,000 TCR beta sequences at a false discovery rate of 0.05 in a later analysis. A cluster of highly shared sequence variants was judged likely to represent a technical artifact of the sequencing pipeline. Several of the top co-occurrence clusters appeared to be linked to parvovirus B19, influenza, CMV and Epstein-Barr virus, according to a later analysis.

With regard to this clone: Its antigen is not yet known. There are no base qualities to consult, and no much larger clone falls within one base.

The cohort consisted of hundreds of healthy bone marrow donors. At the time of sampling, every cohort member was nominally healthy, though immune exposures that went unrecorded were likely present. The donor tested CMV seronegative and was one of the 352 seronegative cohort members. Each donor provided a peripheral blood sample, and peripheral blood mononuclear cells were used for TCR beta sequencing. Genomic DNA extraction from the blood cell samples was performed with the Qiagen DNeasy Blood Extraction Kit. Library method: the immunoSEQ multiplex PCR assay. For the multiplex PCR, a mixture combining 60 forward primers for TCR Vbeta segments and 13 reverse primers for TCR Jbeta segments was used. A multiplex PCR assay on genomic DNA amplified the CDR3 region of rearranged TCR beta genes. On the Illumina HiSeq System, the amplified TCR beta libraries were sequenced as 87-base-pair reads. From the authors' description of their analysis: Across the 700 or so repertoires, a later analysis counted 75 million to 90 million unique TCR beta chains, roughly 11 million of which were shared by at least two donors. A nearest-neighbor algorithm error-corrected the raw reads and collapsed the reads into unique sequences, merging closely related sequences to remove PCR and sequencing errors. To assign V, D and J gene segments, CDR3 sequences were aligned to IMGT reference sequences. For a sequence to be retained, a match of at least six nucleotides to both a V gene segment and a J gene segment was required. Rearrangements were classified as productive when the CDR3 lacked stop codons and remained in frame with V and J, and all other rearrangements were classified as non-productive. Following IMGT convention, CDR3 was defined as the stretch from the second conserved V-encoded cysteine up to the conserved J-encoded phenylalanine. The earlier analysis of 500 to 600 of the donors excluded sequences that lacked an unambiguous match to a single V gene segment. In an earlier analysis of roughly 500 of the donors, V segments were called functional above 56.7% productive rearrangements and were called segregating when the between-donor standard deviation exceeded 5%. A statistical classification framework was built for diagnosing cytomegalovirus status from the catalog of TCR beta chain sequences. In a later analysis, V and J genes were assigned by comparing TCR nucleotide sequences against IMGT/GENE-DB human TR gene sequences. A later analysis assigned CDR3 sequences and most-parsimonious VDJ recombination scenarios with the TCRdist pipeline. In a later analysis, each TCR beta chain was defined by its CDR3 amino acid sequence together with its V-gene family, and reads lacking a unique V-gene family were excluded. A later analysis removed 592 highly shared, low-generation-probability nucleotide sequences to deal with suspected cross-contamination and a sequencing artifact. For each public chain, a later analysis derived a clonal expansion index from normalized ranks of inferred template counts within each repertoire. In a later analysis, generation probabilities were computed with a VDJ recombination model fitted to out-of-frame rearrangements, and the resulting probabilities were checked against IGoR. Hypergeometric tests were used in a later analysis to score TCR-TCR, TCR-HLA and TCR-CMV co-occurrence, with a repertoire-size bias correction applied to the TCR pairs. To estimate false discovery rates, a later analysis permuted the HLA or CMV assignments 20 times. In a later analysis, co-occurring TCRs were grouped using DBSCAN, and TCRdist sequence similarity was added for clustering within HLA-allele-positive subsets. Co-occurrence clustering excluded repertoires with fewer than 30,000 or more than 120,000 public chains, plus five with anomalous nucleotide sharing. TCRdb re-hosts the immuneACCESS table, in-frame sequences only. Its copies lack some clones; in the studies checked, an unresolved V gene accounts for under half of them, and the cause for the rest is not known. For V, J and clone size, that table is used; D and trimming come from the DNA. The table for this sample lists 150,000 to 200,000 clones; approximately 71% of them were counted only once. Approximately 1.5% of the sample is taken by the ten largest.

From the cysteine through the phenylalanine, the CDR3 covers 15 amino acids. The sequence is cut down to CDR3 DNA, 45 bases in frame from base 1. CDR1 and CDR2 (SEHNR, FQNEAQ) derive from the germline V gene (reference sequence). Between the V and J ends, shortened by 1 base and 2 bases respectively, the junction contains 11 bases. The source of this sequence is a girl between 5 and 17 years old in good health and CMV-seronegative. Sequencing used PBMCs. The V gene is TRBV7-9 and the J gene is TRBJ1-1; the D gene is unclear. Here is the DNA: TGTGCCAGCAGCTTAGTCTCGGGAGCCAACACTGAAGCTTTCTTT. This gives the protein CASSLVSGANTEAFF.